Listed below are T cell receptor beta chains from one sample, sequenced in a study of shared clonotypes between healthy human individuals. The method was immunoSEQ multiplex PCR; TCRdb's version includes in-frame clones alone and lacks a portion of them. The sample lists roughly 2,000,000 clones; about 95% were seen once. The sequencing input was naive CD8+ T cells sorted from blood. These receptor sequences come from a man aged 18 to 29 in good health. Each CDR3 is given with its conserved first and last residue. A D gene is named only where the DNA matches it firmly. Not every row has a clone size; where given, it reads once, few, many or a size class.

j_call: TRBJ2-2; d_call: NA; clone_size: NA; v_call: TRBV7-8; cdr3_length: 19; cdr3_aa: CASSLEIAGSLLNTGELFF; cdr3_nt: TGTGCCAGCAGCTTGGAGATTGCTGGTAGCCTCCTAAACACCGGGGAGCTGTTTTTT
j_call: TRBJ2-7; d_call: NA; clone_size: NA; v_call: TRBV2; cdr3_length: 13; cdr3_aa: CASSLSRGYEQYF; cdr3_nt: TGTGCCAGCAGTCTGTCCCGAGGTTATGAGCAGTACTTC
j_call: TRBJ1-1; d_call: NA; clone_size: NA; v_call: TRBV4-1; cdr3_length: 12; cdr3_aa: CASSHLGHEAFF; cdr3_nt: TGCGCCAGCAGCCACCTAGGACACGAAGCTTTCTTT
j_call: TRBJ2-1; d_call: NA; clone_size: once; v_call: TRBV4-1; cdr3_length: 13; cdr3_aa: CASSLRAGNEQFF; cdr3_nt: TGCGCCAGCAGTCTGCGGGCTGGGAATGAGCAGTTCTTC
j_call: TRBJ1-1; d_call: NA; clone_size: NA; v_call: TRBV30; cdr3_length: 13; cdr3_aa: CAWNGLMNTEAFF; cdr3_nt: TGTGCCTGGAACGGACTGATGAACACTGAAGCTTTCTTT
j_call: TRBJ2-7; d_call: NA; clone_size: NA; v_call: TRBV7-9; cdr3_length: 12; cdr3_aa: CASSQTPYEQYF; cdr3_nt: TGTGCCAGCAGCCAGACCCCCTACGAGCAGTACTTC
j_call: TRBJ2-5; d_call: NA; clone_size: NA; v_call: TRBV30; cdr3_length: 15; cdr3_aa: CAWSGSSRLQETQYF; cdr3_nt: TGTGCCTGGAGTGGCTCTTCTAGGTTACAAGAGACCCAGTACTTC
j_call: TRBJ2-3; d_call: TRBD2; clone_size: NA; v_call: TRBV2; cdr3_length: 15; cdr3_aa: CASRQRGGGTDTQYF; cdr3_nt: TGTGCCAGCAGACAGCGGGGGGGCGGCACAGATACGCAGTATTTT
j_call: TRBJ2-5; d_call: TRBD1; clone_size: once; v_call: TRBV29-1; cdr3_length: 16; cdr3_aa: CSVNPIGQGDGETQYF; cdr3_nt: TGCAGCGTCAACCCGATTGGGCAGGGGGACGGGGAGACCCAGTACTTC
j_call: TRBJ1-1; d_call: NA; clone_size: few; v_call: TRBV6-5; cdr3_length: 11; cdr3_aa: CATEMNTEAFF; cdr3_nt: TGTGCCACGGAAATGAACACTGAAGCTTTCTTT
j_call: TRBJ1-1; d_call: NA; clone_size: NA; v_call: TRBV5-5; cdr3_length: 13; cdr3_aa: CASSLESERKAFF; cdr3_nt: TGTGCCAGCAGCTTGGAAAGCGAGAGGAAGGCTTTCTTT
j_call: TRBJ2-2; d_call: NA; clone_size: NA; v_call: TRBV5-1; cdr3_length: 17; cdr3_aa: CASSLAIGPVRFGELFF; cdr3_nt: TGCGCCAGCAGCTTGGCGATAGGGCCAGTTCGATTCGGGGAGCTGTTTTTT
j_call: TRBJ2-7; d_call: NA; clone_size: once; v_call: TRBV11-2; cdr3_length: 14; cdr3_aa: CASSLDPGGGEQYF; cdr3_nt: TGTGCCAGCAGCTTAGATCCGGGGGGCGGCGAGCAGTACTTC
j_call: TRBJ2-7; d_call: TRBD2; clone_size: NA; v_call: TRBV15; cdr3_length: 12; cdr3_aa: CATSGTSYEQYF; cdr3_nt: TGTGCCACCAGTGGGACTAGCTACGAGCAGTACTTC
j_call: TRBJ2-7; d_call: NA; clone_size: once; v_call: TRBV5-1; cdr3_length: 13; cdr3_aa: CASSLGALDEQYF; cdr3_nt: TGCGCCAGCAGCTTGGGAGCCCTGGACGAGCAGTACTTC
j_call: TRBJ2-2; d_call: NA; clone_size: NA; v_call: TRBV27; cdr3_length: 16; cdr3_aa: CASSFLVWDNTGELFF; cdr3_nt: TGTGCCAGCAGTTTTCTTGTTTGGGATAACACCGGGGAGCTGTTTTTT
j_call: TRBJ2-7; d_call: TRBD1; clone_size: NA; v_call: TRBV28; cdr3_length: 15; cdr3_aa: CASSLGTAARYEQYF; cdr3_nt: TGTGCCAGCAGCCTCGGGACAGCAGCTCGCTACGAGCAGTACTTC
j_call: TRBJ2-7; d_call: NA; clone_size: once; v_call: TRBV4-3; cdr3_length: 14; cdr3_aa: CASSQGLMLTEQYF; cdr3_nt: TGCGCCAGCAGCCAAGGGCTGATGCTTACGGAGCAGTACTTC
j_call: TRBJ1-5; d_call: NA; clone_size: NA; v_call: TRBV28; cdr3_length: 17; cdr3_aa: CASSLYREGTSNQPQHF; cdr3_nt: TGTGCCAGCAGTTTATACCGGGAGGGCACCTCGAATCAGCCCCAGCATTTT
j_call: TRBJ2-2; d_call: TRBD1; clone_size: NA; v_call: TRBV10-3; cdr3_length: 12; cdr3_aa: CATSGGNGELFF; cdr3_nt: TGTGCCACCTCAGGGGGCAACGGGGAGCTGTTTTTT
j_call: TRBJ1-1; d_call: NA; clone_size: NA; v_call: TRBV18; cdr3_length: 15; cdr3_aa: CASSLTTTGNTEAFF; cdr3_nt: TGTGCCAGCTCGCTAACTACGACAGGGAACACTGAAGCTTTCTTT
j_call: TRBJ2-3; d_call: NA; clone_size: NA; v_call: TRBV7-9; cdr3_length: 14; cdr3_aa: CASPAQGAIDTQYF; cdr3_nt: TGTGCCAGCCCTGCCCAGGGAGCAATAGATACGCAGTATTTT
j_call: TRBJ1-1; d_call: NA; clone_size: NA; v_call: TRBV27; cdr3_length: 14; cdr3_aa: CASSSAGVITEAFF; cdr3_nt: TGTGCCAGCAGCTCCGCCGGGGTCATCACTGAAGCTTTCTTT
j_call: TRBJ2-7; d_call: NA; clone_size: NA; v_call: TRBV27; cdr3_length: 10; cdr3_aa: CASGDYEQYF; cdr3_nt: TGTGCCAGCGGGGATTACGAGCAGTACTTC
j_call: TRBJ2-2; d_call: NA; clone_size: NA; v_call: TRBV27; cdr3_length: 13; cdr3_aa: CASSFGSTGELFF; cdr3_nt: TGTGCCAGCAGTTTCGGGAGCACCGGGGAGCTGTTTTTT
j_call: TRBJ2-7; d_call: NA; clone_size: NA; v_call: TRBV7-9; cdr3_length: 13; cdr3_aa: CASSSGLIYEQYF; cdr3_nt: TGTGCCAGCAGCTCGGGACTGATATACGAGCAGTACTTC
j_call: TRBJ2-3; d_call: NA; clone_size: NA; v_call: TRBV30; cdr3_length: 15; cdr3_aa: CAWSVTGIHTDTQYF; cdr3_nt: TGTGCCTGGAGTGTTACAGGGATCCACACAGATACGCAGTATTTT
j_call: TRBJ2-3; d_call: NA; clone_size: NA; v_call: TRBV7-9; cdr3_length: 16; cdr3_aa: CASSLIVAEGTDTQYF; cdr3_nt: TGTGCCAGCAGCTTAATTGTGGCAGAGGGTACAGATACGCAGTATTTT
j_call: TRBJ2-7; d_call: NA; clone_size: once; v_call: TRBV10-3; cdr3_length: 14; cdr3_aa: CAISEIAGMDEQYF; cdr3_nt: TGTGCCATCAGTGAAATCGCGGGGATGGACGAGCAGTACTTC
j_call: TRBJ2-7; d_call: TRBD2; clone_size: NA; v_call: TRBV28; cdr3_length: 14; cdr3_aa: CASSSLAGYYEQYF; cdr3_nt: TGTGCCAGCAGCTCACTAGCGGGTTACTACGAGCAGTACTTC
j_call: TRBJ1-1; d_call: NA; clone_size: NA; v_call: TRBV7-9; cdr3_length: 13; cdr3_aa: CASSLNPGEGAFF; cdr3_nt: TGTGCCAGCAGCTTAAATCCGGGGGAAGGAGCTTTCTTT
j_call: TRBJ1-1; d_call: NA; clone_size: NA; v_call: TRBV11-2; cdr3_length: 12; cdr3_aa: CASSFPATEAFF; cdr3_nt: TGTGCCAGCAGCTTCCCAGCGACTGAAGCTTTCTTT
j_call: TRBJ1-2; d_call: TRBD1; clone_size: once; v_call: TRBV7-9; cdr3_length: 16; cdr3_aa: CASSLEGTGGENGYTF; cdr3_nt: TGTGCCAGCAGCTTAGAAGGGACAGGGGGCGAGAATGGCTACACCTTC
j_call: TRBJ2-7; d_call: TRBD1; clone_size: NA; v_call: TRBV4-2; cdr3_length: 15; cdr3_aa: CASSPPGQGVYEQYF; cdr3_nt: TGTGCCAGCAGCCCGCCGGGACAGGGTGTCTACGAGCAGTACTTC
j_call: TRBJ1-5; d_call: TRBD1; clone_size: NA; v_call: TRBV19; cdr3_length: 16; cdr3_aa: CASSIGTVYSNQPQHF; cdr3_nt: TGTGCCAGTAGTATTGGGACAGTATATAGCAATCAGCCCCAGCATTTT
j_call: TRBJ2-2; d_call: TRBD2; clone_size: NA; v_call: TRBV9; cdr3_length: 16; cdr3_aa: CASSVSGGAVTGELFF; cdr3_nt: TGTGCCAGCAGCGTGAGCGGGGGGGCCGTCACCGGGGAGCTGTTTTTT
j_call: TRBJ1-3; d_call: TRBD1; clone_size: NA; v_call: TRBV4-1; cdr3_length: 17; cdr3_aa: CASSQVQGASSGNTIYF; cdr3_nt: TGCGCCAGCAGCCAAGTACAGGGGGCATCGTCTGGAAACACCATATATTTT
j_call: TRBJ2-5; d_call: TRBD2; clone_size: NA; v_call: TRBV7-9; cdr3_length: 17; cdr3_aa: CASSLVLGTNPQETQYF; cdr3_nt: TGTGCCAGCAGCTTAGTTTTAGGGACTAACCCACAAGAGACCCAGTACTTC
j_call: TRBJ2-1; d_call: NA; clone_size: NA; v_call: TRBV30; cdr3_length: 15; cdr3_aa: CAWSVGTRVYNEQFF; cdr3_nt: TGTGCCTGGAGTGTAGGGACGCGGGTATACAATGAGCAGTTCTTC
j_call: TRBJ2-4; d_call: NA; clone_size: NA; v_call: TRBV13; cdr3_length: 15; cdr3_aa: CASSSVDLAKNIQYF; cdr3_nt: TGTGCCAGCAGCTCGGTAGACTTAGCCAAAAACATTCAGTACTTC
j_call: TRBJ2-1; d_call: TRBD2; clone_size: NA; v_call: TRBV6-4; cdr3_length: 14; cdr3_aa: CASSDSPSGREQFF; cdr3_nt: TGTGCCAGCAGTGACTCGCCTAGCGGGAGGGAGCAGTTCTTC
j_call: TRBJ1-2; d_call: NA; clone_size: NA; v_call: TRBV11-2; cdr3_length: 17; cdr3_aa: CASSLELGGSPNYGYTF; cdr3_nt: TGTGCCAGCAGCTTAGAACTAGGCGGGTCACCTAACTATGGCTACACCTTC
j_call: TRBJ2-5; d_call: NA; clone_size: NA; v_call: TRBV6-5; cdr3_length: 15; cdr3_aa: CASSYSGAVQETQYF; cdr3_nt: TGTGCCAGCAGTTACTCGGGGGCAGTCCAAGAGACCCAGTACTTC
j_call: TRBJ2-1; d_call: NA; clone_size: NA; v_call: TRBV10-1; cdr3_length: 19; cdr3_aa: CASSDGRLRGGGGDNEQFF; cdr3_nt: TGCGCCAGCAGTGACGGCAGGCTAAGAGGTGGCGGAGGAGACAATGAGCAGTTCTTC
j_call: TRBJ2-2; d_call: NA; clone_size: NA; v_call: TRBV29-1; cdr3_length: 12; cdr3_aa: CSVEGGTGELFF; cdr3_nt: TGCAGCGTTGAAGGTGGGACCGGGGAGCTGTTTTTT
j_call: TRBJ2-7; d_call: NA; clone_size: NA; v_call: TRBV9; cdr3_length: 12; cdr3_aa: CASSSPSYEQYF; cdr3_nt: TGTGCCAGCAGCTCCCCATCCTACGAGCAGTACTTC
j_call: TRBJ2-7; d_call: NA; clone_size: NA; v_call: TRBV27; cdr3_length: 13; cdr3_aa: CASSFKFSYEQYF; cdr3_nt: TGTGCCAGCAGTTTTAAGTTCTCCTACGAGCAGTACTTC
j_call: TRBJ2-1; d_call: TRBD2; clone_size: NA; v_call: TRBV6-5; cdr3_length: 16; cdr3_aa: CASSYSAGGPPNEQFF; cdr3_nt: TGTGCCAGCAGTTACTCAGCGGGAGGGCCTCCCAATGAGCAGTTCTTC
j_call: TRBJ2-7; d_call: TRBD1; clone_size: once; v_call: TRBV13; cdr3_length: 14; cdr3_aa: CASSRFDRAYEQYF; cdr3_nt: TGTGCCAGCAGCCGATTCGACAGGGCCTACGAGCAGTACTTC
j_call: TRBJ2-7; d_call: NA; clone_size: NA; v_call: TRBV19; cdr3_length: 13; cdr3_aa: CASSGAGWDEQYF; cdr3_nt: TGTGCCAGTAGTGGGGCAGGGTGGGACGAGCAGTACTTC
j_call: TRBJ2-3; d_call: TRBD2; clone_size: NA; v_call: TRBV7-9; cdr3_length: 15; cdr3_aa: CASSSGAGGAGTQYF; cdr3_nt: TGTGCCAGCAGCTCCGGCGCCGGGGGGGCCGGGACGCAGTATTTT